This TCR beta chain was captured in a study of blood T cell repertoires in COVID-19. Background on the study: COVID-19 samples, acute and convalescent, were from the United States, Italy and Spain.

Measured with immunoSEQ multiplex PCR; TCRdb has only the in-frame clones, and not every one. The sample carries some 290,000 clones, 87% recorded once. Germline V lookup: CDR1 GTSNPN, CDR2 SVGIG (reference sequence). The CDR3 is 11 amino acids. V was shortened by 1 base and J by 6 bases, with 7 bases between the two germline ends. The rearrangement links TRBV30 to TRBJ2-7, with a weak D call TRBD2 (5 bases). The specimen was peripheral blood. This clonotype was sampled from a woman aged 50 to 60 who had recovered from COVID-19. The chain's CDR3 is CAWSAAGEQYF. In nucleotides, the CDR3 is TGTGCCTGGAGTGCCGCGGGCGAGCAGTACTTC.